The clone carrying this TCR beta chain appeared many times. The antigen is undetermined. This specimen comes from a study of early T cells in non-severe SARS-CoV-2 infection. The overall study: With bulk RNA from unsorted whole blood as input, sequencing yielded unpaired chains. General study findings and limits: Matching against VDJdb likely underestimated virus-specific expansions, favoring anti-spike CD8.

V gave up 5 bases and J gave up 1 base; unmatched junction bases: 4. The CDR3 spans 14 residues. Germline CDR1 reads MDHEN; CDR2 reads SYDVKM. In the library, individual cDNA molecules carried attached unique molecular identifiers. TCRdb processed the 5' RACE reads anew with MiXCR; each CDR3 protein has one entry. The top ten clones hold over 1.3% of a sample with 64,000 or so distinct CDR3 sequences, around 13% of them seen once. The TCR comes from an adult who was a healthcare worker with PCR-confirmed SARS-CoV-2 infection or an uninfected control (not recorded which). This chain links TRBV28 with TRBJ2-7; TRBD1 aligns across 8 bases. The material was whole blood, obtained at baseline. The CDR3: CASSPGGESYEQYF. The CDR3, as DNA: TGTGCCAGCAGTCCAGGGGGCGAATCCTACGAGCAGTACTTC.